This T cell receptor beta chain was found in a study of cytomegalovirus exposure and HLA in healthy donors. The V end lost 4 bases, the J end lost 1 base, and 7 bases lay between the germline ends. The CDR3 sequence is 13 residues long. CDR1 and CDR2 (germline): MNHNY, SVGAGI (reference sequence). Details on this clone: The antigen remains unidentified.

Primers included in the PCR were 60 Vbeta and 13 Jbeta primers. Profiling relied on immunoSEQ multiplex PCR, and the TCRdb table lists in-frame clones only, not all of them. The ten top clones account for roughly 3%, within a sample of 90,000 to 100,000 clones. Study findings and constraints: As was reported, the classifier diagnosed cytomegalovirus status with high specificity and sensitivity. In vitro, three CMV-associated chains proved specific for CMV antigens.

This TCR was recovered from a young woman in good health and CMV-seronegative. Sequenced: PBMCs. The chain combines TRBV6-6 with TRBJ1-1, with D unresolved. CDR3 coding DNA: TGTGCCAGCAGTTTCAGTGAGAACACTGAAGCTTTCTTT. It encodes CASSFSENTEAFF.